This T cell receptor (beta chain) is from a study of cytomegalovirus exposure and HLA in healthy donors. The CDR3 is 18 amino acids. V gave up 2 bases and J gave up 4 bases; unmatched junction bases: 11. The germline CDR1 and CDR2 sequences are SGHTA and FQGNSA. In the PCR, 60 Vbeta and 13 Jbeta primers were used. The repertoire was sequenced with immunoSEQ multiplex PCR; TCRdb's copy has only in-frame clones and lacks some. The table shows about 94,000 clones, with around 74% occurring only once. This clonotype originated in a man aged 35-49 years in good health and CMV-seropositive. The sequencing input was PBMCs. V is TRBV7-2 and J is TRBJ2-5; 12 bases agree with TRBD2. For the CDR3, the DNA is TGTGCCAGCAGCTTATCATTCAGGTCTAGCGGGGGGGTAGAGACCCAGTACTTC. Translating it yields CASSLSFRSSGGVETQYF.